These 17 T cell receptor beta chains came from one sample sequenced in a study of human T cells and chemical hapten exposure. A single record per CDR3 protein comes from TCRdb applying MiXCR to the RACE reads. Of fewer than 50,000 distinct CDR3 sequences in the sample, 3% to 4.5% were seen once. Documented time point: healthy volunteer bleed at 6 weeks. It was unfractionated whole blood from which total RNA was extracted. The sample consisted of whole blood. The receptors shown here come from a human donor in good health. Some clones in this sample may be carry-over from other donors' samples.

Ten or more counts support this clonotype. The J gene is TRBJ2-3, the V gene TRBV29-1; no reliable D call. CDR3 length: 14 amino acids. V dropped 4 bases and J dropped 0 bases, with 11 bases sitting between them. Germline CDR1 is SQVTM and CDR2 is ANQGSEA. CDR3 in amino acids: CSVGQSTSTDTQYF. DNA of the CDR3: TGCAGCGTTGGGCAGAGTACCAGCACAGATACGCAGTATTTT.

This clonotype was seen repeatedly, ten times or more. J is TRBJ2-3 and V is TRBV5-1, with 9 bases fitting TRBD1. Germline values: CDR1 SGHRS, CDR2 YFSETQ. V gave up 4 bases and J gave up 3 bases; unmatched junction bases: 6. This CDR3 region has 15 residues. This CDR3 is CASSPGDRDTDTQYF. The CDR3, as DNA: TGCGCCAGCAGCCCTGGGGACAGGGATACAGATACGCAGTATTTT.

Many counts were recorded for this clonotype. The chain is built from TRBV18 and TRBJ2-5; maybe TRBD1 (7 bases). CDR3 length: 14 residues. Germline V lookup: CDR1 KGHSH, CDR2 LQKENI. V was trimmed by 6 bases and J by 2 bases, leaving 13 bases between them. The DNA for the CDR3 is TGTGCCAGCTCGCCGCGGGGACAGCAAGAGACCCAGTACTTC. Amino acids: CASSPRGQQETQYF.

This clonotype was detected ten times or more. The rearrangement links TRBV12-3 or TRBV12-4 to TRBJ2-2, with D perhaps matching TRBD2 (5 bases). This CDR3 has 14 amino acids. V was trimmed by 7 bases and J by 1 base, leaving 10 bases between them. In DNA, the CDR3 is TGTGCCAGCAAGGAGGCGTTGAACACCGGGGAGCTGTTTTTT. It yields the protein CASKEALNTGELFF.

This clonotype was counted ten times or more. The chain has TRBV5-1 and TRBJ2-5; TRBD1 aligns across 12 bases. The CDR3 consists of 16 residues. Germline-derived CDR1 and CDR2 are SGHRS and YFSETQ. Trimming at V came to 0 bases and at J to 5 bases, leaving 5 bases not matched to a gene. CDR3 bases: TGCGCCAGCAGCTTGGTCGGGACAGGGGGCTCGGAGACCCAGTACTTC. Protein product: CASSLVGTGGSETQYF.

This clonotype turned up a few times. The V call is TRBV24-1, the J call TRBJ2-2, with D possibly TRBD1 on 5 matching bases. Germline CDR1 KGHDR, CDR2 SFDVKD. The CDR3 is 13 amino acids. Between the trimmed V and J ends, which lost 4 bases and 7 bases, there was a span of 9 bases. The CDR3 reads CATSDRASGELFF. The CDR3 DNA follows: TGTGCCACCAGTGACAGGGCGAGCGGGGAGCTGTTTTTT.

This clonotype was found many times. V usage is TRBV4-1 and J usage is TRBJ2-4; D is possibly TRBD1 (6 bases). CDR3 length: 18 amino acids. V was shortened by 0 bases and J by 1 base, with 16 bases between the two germline ends. Germline CDR1 reads MGHRA; CDR2 reads YSYEKL. The CDR3 bases are TGCGCCAGCAGCCAAGACAGGGGTAAGGCCGGGGCCAAAAACATTCAGTACTTC. Amino acids: CASSQDRGKAGAKNIQYF.

This clonotype was counted many times. The chain recombines TRBV7-2 with TRBJ2-3, with TRBD1 matching 9 bases. There are 16 residues in the CDR3. V lost 4 bases, J lost 4 bases, and 9 bases stayed unmatched. Germline lookup yields CDR1 SGHTA and CDR2 FQGNSA. This CDR3 is CASSWGTGRKADTQYF. Here the CDR3 DNA reads TGTGCCAGCAGCTGGGGGACAGGGCGGAAAGCAGATACGCAGTATTTT.

At least ten counts were recorded for this clonotype. V gene TRBV20-1 combines with J gene TRBJ1-5; 9 bases fit TRBD1. CDR1 and CDR2 (germline): DFQATT, SNEGSKA (reference sequence). V gave up 1 base and J gave up 1 base; unmatched junction bases: 5. The CDR3 has 16 amino acids. The CDR3 DNA reads as TGCAGTGCTAGAGTCGGGACAGGGTTCAGCAATCAGCCCCAGCATTTT. As protein: CSARVGTGFSNQPQHF.

In this sample, this clonotype turned up many times. The rearrangement joins TRBV12-3 or TRBV12-4 to TRBJ2-7; 9 nucleotides agree with TRBD1. The CDR3 has 14 residues. The ends lost 3 bases at V and 4 bases at J; junction bases unmatched: 4. The CDR3 DNA follows: TGTGCCAGCAGTTTCGGGACAGGGCGATACGAGCAGTACTTC. Translation: CASSFGTGRYEQYF.

This clonotype is medium-sized (0.01 to 0.1%). V gene TRBV27 combines with J gene TRBJ2-7, with D perhaps matching TRBD2 (6 bases). From germline, CDR1 is MNHEY and CDR2 SMNVEV (reference sequence). Between the trimmed V and J ends, which lost 3 bases and 7 bases, there was a span of 16 bases. The CDR3 has 14 residues. The CDR3 sequence: CASSFSGPLREQYF. The CDR3 DNA follows: TGTGCCAGCAGTTTTAGCGGCCCCCTTCGAGAGCAGTACTTC.

This clonotype was found many times. The chain combines TRBV7-6 with TRBJ2-7, with a possible D match to TRBD1 (6 bases). V was pared by 5 bases and J by 2 bases, with 13 bases between. Germline V gene data show CDR1 as SGHVS and CDR2 as FNYEAQ. This CDR3 has 14 residues. CDR3 nucleotide sequence: TGTGCCAGCAGCCAGGAGAAGGGGGCCTACGAGCAGTACTTC. The encoded protein is CASSQEKGAYEQYF.

This clonotype was seen many times. Mismatch with germline at one junction end may stem from a read error. This chain connects TRBV20-1 to TRBJ1-4; possible D gene TRBD1, 6 bases. This CDR3 region has 14 residues. The germline gives CDR1 DFQATT, CDR2 SNEGSKA (reference sequence). The CDR3 here is CSAGDRSVDEKLFF. The CDR3 nucleotides are TGCAGTGCTGGAGACAGGAGCGTAGATGAAAAACTGTTTTTT.

This clonotype was seen a handful of times. The J gene is TRBJ1-6, the V gene TRBV5-1; possible D gene TRBD1, 5 bases. V was trimmed by 4 bases and J by 8 bases, leaving 19 bases between them. Germline-derived CDR1 and CDR2 are SGHRS and YFSETQ. This CDR3 has 16 residues. CDR3 DNA sequence: TGCGCCAGCAGCACGGGGGACGGTCTATCGGATTCACCCCTCCACTTT. Protein product: CASSTGDGLSDSPLHF.

In this sample, this clonotype turned up a few times. The chain combines TRBV20-1 with TRBJ1-1, with TRBD1 as a possible D gene (6 bases). Germline V gene data show CDR1 as DFQATT and CDR2 as SNEGSKA (reference sequence). Trimming left V 3 bases short and J 5 bases short, with 13 bases between. The CDR3 spans 13 residues. The CDR3 DNA is TGCAGTGCTAGGGTACAGGGAAAGACTGAAGCTTTCTTT. Translating gives CSARVQGKTEAFF.

This clonotype was seen at least ten times. The chain combines TRBV5-6 with TRBJ2-2; unclear D gene. Deletions cut 1 base from V and 3 bases from J, with 13 bases between. CDR3 size: 16 residues. The V gene's germline CDR1 is SGHDT and CDR2 YYEEEE. CDR3 DNA sequence: TGTGCCAGCAGCTTGACCGTTATGACGGACACCGGGGAGCTGTTTTTT. Translation gives CASSLTVMTDTGELFF.

This clonotype has a count of ten or more. V gene TRBV20-1 combines with J gene TRBJ1-2; the D gene is possibly TRBD1 (5 bases). Per the germline V gene, CDR1 is DFQATT and CDR2 is SNEGSKA (reference sequence). V dropped 3 bases and J dropped 4 bases, with 12 bases sitting between them. This CDR3 has 13 residues. The CDR3 region is CSARHRQPYGYTF. The DNA of the CDR3 is TGCAGTGCTAGGCACCGACAGCCCTATGGCTACACCTTC.